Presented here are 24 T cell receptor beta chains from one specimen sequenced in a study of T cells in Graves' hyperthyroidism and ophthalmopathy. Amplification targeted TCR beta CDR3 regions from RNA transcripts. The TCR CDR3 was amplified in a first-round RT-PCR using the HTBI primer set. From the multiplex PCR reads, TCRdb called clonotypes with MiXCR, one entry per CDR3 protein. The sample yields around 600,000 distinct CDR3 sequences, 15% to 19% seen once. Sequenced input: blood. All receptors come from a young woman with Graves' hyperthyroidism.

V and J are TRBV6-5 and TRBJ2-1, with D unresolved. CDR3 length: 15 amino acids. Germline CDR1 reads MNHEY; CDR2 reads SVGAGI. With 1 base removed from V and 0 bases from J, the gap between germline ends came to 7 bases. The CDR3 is CASSYLADSYNEQFF. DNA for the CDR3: TGTGCCAGCAGTTACTTGGCTGACTCCTACAATGAGCAGTTCTTC.

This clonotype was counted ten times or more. The CDR3 region is CASSLDPGADTQYF. CDR3 DNA sequence: TGTGCCAGCAGCTTGGACCCCGGAGCAGATACGCAGTATTTT. The chain employs TRBV13 and TRBJ2-3; D gene uncertain. Germline assignment: CDR1 PRHDT and CDR2 FYEKMQ (reference sequence). The V gene lost 3 bases and the J gene lost 4 bases, with 11 bases spanning the gap. The CDR3 is 14 residues long. Together with reference TRBV13 and TRBJ2-3, the CDR3 gives the full variable domain: AAGVIQSPRHLIKEKRETATLKCYPIPRHDTVYWYQQGPGQDPQFLISFYEKMQSDKGSIPDRFSAQQFSDYHSELNMSSLELGDSALYFCASSLDPGADTQYFGPGTRLTVL.

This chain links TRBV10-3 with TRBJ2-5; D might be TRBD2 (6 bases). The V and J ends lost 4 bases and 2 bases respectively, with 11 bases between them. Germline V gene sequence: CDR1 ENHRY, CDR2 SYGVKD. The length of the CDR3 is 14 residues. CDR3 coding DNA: TGTGCCATCAGTGCTCTGGGGGGACAAGAGACCCAGTACTTC. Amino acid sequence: CAISALGGQETQYF.

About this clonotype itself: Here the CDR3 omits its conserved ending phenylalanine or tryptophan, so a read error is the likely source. The DNA for the CDR3 is TGTGCCAGCAGTGGGTCCGGGACAGGGGTCACCGGGGAGCTGTTTCTT. Protein product: CASSGSGTGVTGELFL. This chain links TRBV6-1 with TRBJ2-2; TRBD1 matches at 10 bases. The CDR3 covers 16 residues. Per germline, CDR1 MNHNS and CDR2 SASEGT. The trim removed 4 bases at V and 4 bases at J, leaving 6 bases unmatched.

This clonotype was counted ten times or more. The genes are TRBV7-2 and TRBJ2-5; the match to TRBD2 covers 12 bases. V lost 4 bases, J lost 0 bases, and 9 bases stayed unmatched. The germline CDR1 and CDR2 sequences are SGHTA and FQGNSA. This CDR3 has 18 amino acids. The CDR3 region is CASSYKTSGSLYQETQYF. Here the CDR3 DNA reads TGTGCCAGCAGCTATAAGACTAGCGGGAGCCTGTACCAAGAGACCCAGTACTTC. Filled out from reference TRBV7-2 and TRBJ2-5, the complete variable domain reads GAGVSQSPSNKVTEKGKDVELRCDPISGHTALYWYRQSLGQGLEFLIYFQGNSAPDKSGLPSDRFSAERTGGSVSTLTIQRTQQEDSAVYLCASSYKTSGSLYQETQYFGPGTRLLVL.

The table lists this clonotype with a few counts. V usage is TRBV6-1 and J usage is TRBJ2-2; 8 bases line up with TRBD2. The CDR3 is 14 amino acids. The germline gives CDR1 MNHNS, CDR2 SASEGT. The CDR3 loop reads CAARGLAGTGELFF. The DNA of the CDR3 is TGTGCAGCTCGTGGGCTAGCGGGCACCGGGGAGCTGTTTTTT.

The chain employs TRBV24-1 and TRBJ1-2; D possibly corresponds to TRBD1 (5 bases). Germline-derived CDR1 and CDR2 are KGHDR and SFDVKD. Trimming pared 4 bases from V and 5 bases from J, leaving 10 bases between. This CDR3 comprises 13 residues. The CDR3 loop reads CATSEGPYYGYTF. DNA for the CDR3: TGTGCCACCAGTGAGGGACCGTATTATGGCTACACCTTC.

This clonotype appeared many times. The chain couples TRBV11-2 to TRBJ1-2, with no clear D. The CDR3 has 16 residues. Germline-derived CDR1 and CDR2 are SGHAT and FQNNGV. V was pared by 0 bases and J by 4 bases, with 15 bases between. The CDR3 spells CASSLEGPRAAYGYTF. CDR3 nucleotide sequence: TGTGCCAGCAGCTTAGAAGGCCCCCGGGCAGCCTATGGCTACACCTTC. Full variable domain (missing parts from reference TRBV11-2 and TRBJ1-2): EAGVAQSPRYKIIEKRQSVAFWCNPISGHATLYWYQQILGQGPKLLIQFQNNGVVDDSQLPKDRFSAERLKGVDSTLKIQPAKLEDSAVYLCASSLEGPRAAYGYTFGSGTRLTVV.

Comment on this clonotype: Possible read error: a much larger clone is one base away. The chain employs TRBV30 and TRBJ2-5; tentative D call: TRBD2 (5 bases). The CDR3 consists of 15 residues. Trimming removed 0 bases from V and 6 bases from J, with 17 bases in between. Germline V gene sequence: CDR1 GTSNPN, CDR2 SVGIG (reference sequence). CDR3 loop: CAWSVRTAVVKTQYF. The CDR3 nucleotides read TGTGCCTGGAGTGTACGCACAGCGGTCGTAAAGACCCAGTACTTC.

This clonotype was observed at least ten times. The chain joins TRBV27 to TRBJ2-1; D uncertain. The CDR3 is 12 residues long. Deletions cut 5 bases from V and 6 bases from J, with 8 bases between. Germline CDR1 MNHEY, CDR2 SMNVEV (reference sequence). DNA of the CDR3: TGTGCCAGCAGTCCGGCGGTCAATGAGCAGTTCTTC. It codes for CASSPAVNEQFF.

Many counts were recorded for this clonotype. The chain's CDR3 is CASSTGGYHNEQFF. The DNA for the CDR3 is TGTGCCAGCAGCACCGGAGGGTACCACAATGAGCAGTTCTTC. The rearrangement uses TRBV11-2 and TRBJ2-1; tentatively, D is TRBD2 (6 bases). From germline, CDR1 is SGHAT and CDR2 FQNNGV. The CDR3 covers 14 residues. V was pared by 5 bases and J by 5 bases, with 13 bases between.

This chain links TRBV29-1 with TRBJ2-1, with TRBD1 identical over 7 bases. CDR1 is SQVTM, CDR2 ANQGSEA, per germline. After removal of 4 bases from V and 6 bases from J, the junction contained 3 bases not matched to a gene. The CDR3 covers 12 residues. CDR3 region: CSVVGQVNEQFF. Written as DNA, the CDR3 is TGCAGCGTTGTCGGACAGGTCAATGAGCAGTTCTTC.

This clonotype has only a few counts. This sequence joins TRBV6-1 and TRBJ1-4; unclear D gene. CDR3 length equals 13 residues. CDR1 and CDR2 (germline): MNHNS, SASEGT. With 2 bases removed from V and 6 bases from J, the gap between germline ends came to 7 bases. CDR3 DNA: TGTGCCAGCAGTGAAAACATATATGAAAAACTGTTTTTT. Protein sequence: CASSENIYEKLFF.

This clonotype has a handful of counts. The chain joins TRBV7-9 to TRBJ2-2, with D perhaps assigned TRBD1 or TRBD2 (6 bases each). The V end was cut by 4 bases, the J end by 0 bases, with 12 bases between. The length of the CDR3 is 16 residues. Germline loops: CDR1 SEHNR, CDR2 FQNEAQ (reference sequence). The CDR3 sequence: CASSSPEGANTGELFF. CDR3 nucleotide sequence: TGTGCCAGCAGCTCCCCGGAGGGGGCGAACACCGGGGAGCTGTTTTTT.

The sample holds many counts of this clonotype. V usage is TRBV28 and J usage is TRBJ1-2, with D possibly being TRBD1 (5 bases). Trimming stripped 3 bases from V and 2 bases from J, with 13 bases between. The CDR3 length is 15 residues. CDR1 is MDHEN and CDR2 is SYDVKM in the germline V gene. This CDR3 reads CASSFSGTPNYGYTF. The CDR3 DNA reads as TGTGCCAGCAGTTTTTCAGGGACTCCCAACTATGGCTACACCTTC.

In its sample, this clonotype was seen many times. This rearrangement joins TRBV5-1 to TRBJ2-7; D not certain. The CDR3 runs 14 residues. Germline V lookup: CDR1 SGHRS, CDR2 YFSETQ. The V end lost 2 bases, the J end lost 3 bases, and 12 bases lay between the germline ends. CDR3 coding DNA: TGCGCCAGCAGCTTTCAACATTCCGGCTACGAGCAGTACTTC. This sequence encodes CASSFQHSGYEQYF.

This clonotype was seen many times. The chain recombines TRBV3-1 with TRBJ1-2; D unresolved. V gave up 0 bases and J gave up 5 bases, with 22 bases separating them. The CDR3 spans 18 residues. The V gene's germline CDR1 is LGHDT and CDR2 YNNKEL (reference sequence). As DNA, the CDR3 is TGTGCCAGCAGCCAAGATCGTAGTCTCTACTCGAGAGATTATGGCTACACCTTC. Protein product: CASSQDRSLYSRDYGYTF.

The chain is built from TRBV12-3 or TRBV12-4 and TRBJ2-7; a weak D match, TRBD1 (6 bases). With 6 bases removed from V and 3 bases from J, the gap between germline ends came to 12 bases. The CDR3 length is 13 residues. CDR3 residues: CASSSRTVYEQYF. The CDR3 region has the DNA TGTGCCAGCAGCAGCCGGACAGTCTACGAGCAGTACTTC.

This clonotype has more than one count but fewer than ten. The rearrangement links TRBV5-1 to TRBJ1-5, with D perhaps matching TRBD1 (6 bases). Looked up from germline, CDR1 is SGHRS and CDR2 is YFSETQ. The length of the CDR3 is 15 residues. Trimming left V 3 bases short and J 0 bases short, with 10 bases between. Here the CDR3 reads CASSWGPDSNQPQHF. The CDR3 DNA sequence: TGCGCCAGCAGCTGGGGGCCCGATAGCAATCAGCCCCAGCATTTT.

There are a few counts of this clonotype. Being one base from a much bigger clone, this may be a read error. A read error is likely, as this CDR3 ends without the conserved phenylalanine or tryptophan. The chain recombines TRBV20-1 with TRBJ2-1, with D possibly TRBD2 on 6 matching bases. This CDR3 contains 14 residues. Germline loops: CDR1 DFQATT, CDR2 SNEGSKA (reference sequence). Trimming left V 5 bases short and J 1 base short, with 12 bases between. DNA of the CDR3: TGCAGTGCTCTCGGGAGTGGTTCCTACAATGAGCAGTTCCTC. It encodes CSALGSGSYNEQFL.

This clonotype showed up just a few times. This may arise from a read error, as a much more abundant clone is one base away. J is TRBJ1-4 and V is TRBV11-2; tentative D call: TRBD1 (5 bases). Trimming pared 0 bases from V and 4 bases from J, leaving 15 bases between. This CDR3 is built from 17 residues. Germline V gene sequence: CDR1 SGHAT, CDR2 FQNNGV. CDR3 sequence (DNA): TGTGCCAGCAGCTTAGATCATGGCGGGGGGGATAATGAAAAACTGTTTTTT. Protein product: CASSLDHGGGDNEKLFF.

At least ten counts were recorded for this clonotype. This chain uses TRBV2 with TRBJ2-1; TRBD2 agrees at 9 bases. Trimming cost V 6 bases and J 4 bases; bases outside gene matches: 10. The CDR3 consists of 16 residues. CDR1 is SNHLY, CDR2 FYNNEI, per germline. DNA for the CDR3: TGTGCCAGCAGGACTAGCGGCGGGAGGAGTTACAATGAGCAGTTCTTC. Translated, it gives CASRTSGGRSYNEQFF.

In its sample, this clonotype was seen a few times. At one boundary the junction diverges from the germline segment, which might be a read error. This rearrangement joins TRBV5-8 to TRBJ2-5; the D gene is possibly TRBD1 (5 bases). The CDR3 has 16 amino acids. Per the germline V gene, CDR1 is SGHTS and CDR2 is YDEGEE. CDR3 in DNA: TGTGCCAGCAGCTCCCTTCGACAGACGTACCAAGAGACCCGGTACTTC. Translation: CASSSLRQTYQETRYF.

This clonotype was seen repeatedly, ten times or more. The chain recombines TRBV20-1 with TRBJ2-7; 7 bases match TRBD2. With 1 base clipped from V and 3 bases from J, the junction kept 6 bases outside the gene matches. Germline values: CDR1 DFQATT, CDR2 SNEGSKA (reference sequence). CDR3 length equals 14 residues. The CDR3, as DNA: TGCAGTGCTAGAGGGTCTAGCGGAAACTACGAGCAGTACTTC. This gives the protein CSARGSSGNYEQYF.